The 32 T cell receptor beta chains reported below all come from one sample, sequenced in a study of blood T cell repertoires in COVID-19. This table comes from immunoSEQ multiplex PCR, and its TCRdb copy is limited to in-frame clones, with some not included. The table has over 250,000 clones, around 90% seen once. The sample comprised PBMCs or T cells enriched from blood (not recorded which). Receptor source: a young woman who had recovered from COVID-19.

The chain employs TRBV30 and TRBJ1-2; a weak D match, TRBD1 (5 bases). This CDR3 is 12 amino acids long. V gave up 3 bases and J gave up 13 bases, with 18 bases separating them. Germline assignment: CDR1 GTSNPN and CDR2 SVGIG (reference sequence). Written as DNA, the CDR3 is TGTGCCTGGAGGATACAGGCTACTCACTGCACCTTC. Translating it yields CAWRIQATHCTF.

The count of this clone is one. The chain uses TRBV7-2 and TRBJ1-2; D not certain. The CDR3 totals 17 residues. Trimming removed 2 bases at V and 0 bases at J, with 16 bases between. In germline, CDR1 is SGHTA, CDR2 FQGNSA. The CDR3 DNA reads TGTGCCAGCAGCTTACAGAGTGCCCTAACAGCTAACTATGGCTACACCTTC. As protein: CASSLQSALTANYGYTF.

V and J are TRBV7-8 and TRBJ2-7, with D perhaps matching TRBD2 (5 bases). Trimming cost V 3 bases and J 5 bases, with 17 bases left between them. This CDR3 region has 15 residues. Germline V gene lookup returns CDR1 SGHVS and CDR2 FQNEAQ. The CDR3: CASSFRTGGKHEQYF. CDR3 DNA: TGTGCCAGCAGCTTCCGGACTGGAGGAAAGCACGAGCAGTACTTC.

The rearrangement links TRBV5-1 to TRBJ1-1; D perhaps matches TRBD1 (5 bases). The CDR3 length is 15 residues. Germline V gene data show CDR1 as SGHRS and CDR2 as YFSETQ. V dropped 0 bases and J dropped 0 bases, with 9 bases sitting between them. The CDR3 protein is CASSLVGHLNTEAFF. The CDR3 DNA reads as TGCGCCAGCAGCTTGGTTGGACACCTGAACACTGAAGCTTTCTTT.

The CDR3 nucleotides are TGTGCCAGCAGCTTAGGGGTCTCGGTCACTACCTACGAGCAGTACTTC. The encoded protein is CASSLGVSVTTYEQYF. The V gene is TRBV7-2, the J gene TRBJ2-7, with no clear D. The CDR3 is made up of 16 amino acids. The germline V and J ends were trimmed by 1 base and 2 bases, with 15 bases remaining between them. The germline V gene encodes CDR1 SGHTA and CDR2 FQGNSA.

V usage is TRBV19 and J usage is TRBJ2-1; 10 bases fit TRBD2. The CDR3 is 15 residues long. Germline lookup yields CDR1 LNHDA and CDR2 SQIVND (reference sequence). With 7 bases clipped from V and 6 bases from J, the junction kept 9 bases outside the gene matches. As DNA, the CDR3 is TGTGCCAGTACCTTGGGGCTAGCGGGAGCCAATGAGCAGTTCTTC. It yields the protein CASTLGLAGANEQFF.

The chain is built from TRBV28 and TRBJ2-7, with 12 bases lining up with TRBD2. Unmatched junction bases numbered 9, after V lost 3 bases and J lost 3 bases. The CDR3 totals 17 residues. The germline gives CDR1 MDHEN, CDR2 SYDVKM. The DNA for the CDR3 is TGTGCCAGCAGTTTCCGACTTCAGACTAGCGGGAGCTACGAGCAGTACTTC. Its translation is CASSFRLQTSGSYEQYF. The whole variable domain, remainder taken from reference TRBV28 and TRBJ2-7, is DVKVTQSSRYLVKRTGEKVFLECVQDMDHENMFWYRQDPGLGLRLIYFSYDVKMKEKGDIPEGYSVSREKKERFSLILESASTNQTSMYLCASSFRLQTSGSYEQYFGPGTRLTVT.

The V call is TRBV4-2, the J call TRBJ2-7; 9 bases are a match to TRBD1. Germline values: CDR1 LGHNA, CDR2 YNFKEQ. This CDR3 contains 16 residues. V was pared by 2 bases and J by 1 base, with 6 bases of the junction left unmatched. This chain's CDR3 is CASSQNDRGVSYEQYF. The DNA for the CDR3 is TGTGCCAGCAGCCAAAACGACAGGGGGGTTTCCTACGAGCAGTACTTC.

The chain recombines TRBV6-5 with TRBJ2-1; 11 positions match TRBD2. This CDR3 has 16 residues. Germline V gene data show CDR1 as MNHEY and CDR2 as SVGAGI. The junction had 3 bases not matched to a gene; V was cut back by 0 bases and J by 5 bases. The CDR3 DNA reads as TGTGCCAGCAGTTACTCACTAGCGGGGGAACACAATGAGCAGTTCTTC. It encodes CASSYSLAGEHNEQFF.

The J gene is TRBJ1-2, the V gene TRBV3-1 (or the pseudogene TRBV3-2), with 10 bases lining up with TRBD1. The CDR3 totals 13 residues. Trimming at V came to 4 bases and at J to 5 bases, leaving 1 base not matched to a gene. CDR1 is LGHDT, CDR2 YNNKEL, per germline (reference sequence). CDR3 bases: TGTGCCAGCAGCCCGGGACAGGGGTATGGCTACACCTTC. Translated, it gives CASSPGQGYGYTF.

Here the CDR3 reads CASSFGTGSHEQYF. The CDR3 nucleotides read TGTGCCAGCAGCTTCGGGACAGGGAGCCACGAGCAGTACTTC. V gene TRBV7-9 combines with J gene TRBJ2-7; 9 bases map to TRBD1. Germline loops: CDR1 SEHNR, CDR2 FQNEAQ (reference sequence). With V trimmed by 3 bases and J by 5 bases, 5 bases remained unmatched. The CDR3 spans 14 residues.

The CDR3 nucleotides are TGTGCCATCTTGACGGGATCAAACTATGGCTACACCTTC. Protein: CAILTGSNYGYTF. The chain combines TRBV28 with TRBJ1-2; D uncertain. Trimming left V 10 bases short and J 2 bases short, with 14 bases between. Germline V gives CDR1 MDHEN, CDR2 SYDVKM. The CDR3 runs 13 residues.

Here the CDR3 DNA reads TGTGCCAGCAGCCCAAGGGGGGAGGGGAGCACTGAAGCTTTCTTT. It yields the protein CASSPRGEGSTEAFF. V gene TRBV11-2 combines with J gene TRBJ1-1; D may be TRBD1 (6 bases). Per germline, CDR1 SGHAT and CDR2 FQNNGV. The CDR3 extends over 15 amino acids. Trimming cost V 5 bases and J 4 bases, with 17 bases left between them.

The chain uses TRBV4-1 and TRBJ1-2; maybe TRBD1 (6 bases). CDR1 and CDR2 from the germline V gene are MGHRA and YSYEKL. The CDR3 runs 12 residues. V lost 5 bases to trimming and J lost 7 bases, with 11 bases between them. This CDR3 is CASSKRGAGYTF. The CDR3 nucleotides read TGCGCCAGCAGCAAGCGGGGGGCTGGCTACACCTTC.

The CDR3 nucleotides read TGTGCCAGCTCTATAGGGACAGGGGCCAACGAGCAGTACTTC. Translating it yields CASSIGTGANEQYF. This rearrangement joins TRBV18 to TRBJ2-7; 10 bases agree with TRBD1. The germline V gene encodes CDR1 KGHSH and CDR2 LQKENI. Germline trimming cut 6 bases from V and 5 bases from J; bases unmatched to any gene: 7. This CDR3 contains 14 residues.

The rearrangement links TRBV10-2 to TRBJ2-3; D is perhaps TRBD2 (6 bases). Trimming took 7 bases from V and 6 from J, leaving 20 bases between them. The CDR3 is 15 residues long. Germline V lookup: CDR1 WSHSY, CDR2 SAAADI. Here the CDR3 reads CASTWASARRDTQYF. The CDR3 nucleotides are TGCGCCAGCACTTGGGCTAGCGCCCGACGGGATACGCAGTATTTT.

The chain is built from TRBV6-6 and TRBJ1-3; 7 positions match TRBD1. Germline V gene sequence: CDR1 MNHNY, CDR2 SVGAGI (reference sequence). With V trimmed by 5 bases and J by 0 bases, 4 bases remained unmatched. The CDR3 consists of 15 residues. The CDR3 DNA follows: TGTGCCAGCAGTGTTGGGACAGTCTCTGGAAACACCATATATTTT. This encodes CASSVGTVSGNTIYF.

This rearrangement joins TRBV3-1 (or the pseudogene TRBV3-2) to TRBJ2-5, with D perhaps matching TRBD1 (5 bases). Between the trimmed V and J ends, which lost 0 bases and 4 bases, there was a span of 12 bases. CDR1 is LGHDT and CDR2 is YNNKEL in the germline V gene (reference sequence). The CDR3 covers 15 residues. CDR3 region: CASSQDITGGETQYF. CDR3 nucleotide sequence: TGTGCCAGCAGCCAAGATATAACAGGTGGAGAGACCCAGTACTTC.

The V call is TRBV6-5, the J call TRBJ1-2, with D uncertain. The germline V and J ends were trimmed by 3 bases and 8 bases, with 13 bases remaining between them. The V gene's germline CDR1 is MNHEY and CDR2 SVGAGI. The CDR3 is made up of 13 amino acids. The CDR3 region has the DNA TGTGCCAGCAGTTATTCTGGGAGTGAAGGCTACACCTTC. Protein sequence: CASSYSGSEGYTF.

The chain links TRBV12-5 to TRBJ2-1; 9 nucleotides align to TRBD1. Trimming removed 0 bases from V and 5 bases from J; junction bases left unmatched: 5. CDR3 length equals 16 residues. Germline-derived CDR1 and CDR2 are LGHNT and FRNRAP. This CDR3 reads CASGLVTGGMNNEQFF. The CDR3 DNA follows: TGTGCTAGTGGTTTGGTGACAGGGGGAATGAACAATGAGCAGTTCTTC.

The chain employs TRBV5-1 and TRBJ2-3; 11 bases line up with TRBD2. Germline V gene lookup returns CDR1 SGHRS and CDR2 YFSETQ. With 5 bases clipped from V and 5 bases from J, the junction kept 7 bases outside the gene matches. The CDR3 covers 15 residues. CDR3 in amino acids: CASRLAGGLRDTQYF. CDR3 nucleotides: TGCGCCAGCAGATTAGCGGGGGGGCTTAGAGATACGCAGTATTTT.

The rearrangement joins TRBV7-9 to TRBJ2-7; tentatively, D is TRBD2 (6 bases). Trimming left V 5 bases short and J 2 bases short, with 7 bases between. Germline V gene sequence: CDR1 SEHNR, CDR2 FQNEAQ (reference sequence). CDR3 length equals 12 residues. The CDR3 loop reads CASSREPYEQYF. The CDR3 coding sequence is TGTGCCAGCAGCCGGGAGCCCTACGAGCAGTACTTC.

V gene TRBV11-2 combines with J gene TRBJ1-2, with TRBD1 identical over 10 bases. Losses at the gene ends were 5 bases for V and 0 bases for J; bases not matched to a gene: 3. The CDR3 runs 15 residues. Germline loops: CDR1 SGHAT, CDR2 FQNNGV. The CDR3 spells CASSPGTGANYGYTF. The CDR3 nucleotides read TGTGCCAGCAGCCCGGGGACAGGGGCTAACTATGGCTACACCTTC.

The CDR3 DNA sequence: TGTGCCAGCAGCGTAGATCAGTACGAGCAGTACTTC. Translated: CASSVDQYEQYF. The chain has TRBV9 and TRBJ2-7; D remains ambiguous. Trimming cost V 0 bases and J 4 bases, with 5 bases left between them. The CDR3 consists of 12 residues. CDR1 and CDR2 from the germline V gene are SGDLS and YYNGEE.

The chain has TRBV12-1 and TRBJ1-2. TRBV12-1 is deemed a pseudogene. The CDR3 spans 18 residues. Here the CDR3 reads CASSSSPKRGSANYGYTF. The CDR3 bases are TGTGCCAGCAGCTCATCCCCCAAGCGGGGATCCGCTAACTATGGCTACACCTTC.

This chain links TRBV10-3 with TRBJ2-1; 12 bases match TRBD2. This CDR3 has 16 residues. In germline, CDR1 is ENHRY, CDR2 SYGVKD. Unmatched junction bases numbered 5, after V lost 0 bases and J lost 8 bases. The CDR3 spells CAISESTSGSGDEQFF. CDR3 coding DNA: TGTGCCATCAGTGAGTCGACTAGCGGGAGTGGGGATGAGCAGTTCTTC.

This rearrangement joins TRBV11-3 to TRBJ2-2; 7 bases agree with TRBD2. The germline V gene encodes CDR1 SGHNT and CDR2 YENEEA. There are 13 residues in the CDR3. V lost 5 bases and J lost 5; bases outside the gene matches: 2. The CDR3 DNA is TGTGCCAGCAGCCGACTAGCTACCGGGGAGCTGTTTTTT. Translated, it gives CASSRLATGELFF.

The chain has TRBV18 and TRBJ2-7; D is undetermined. V was clipped by 5 bases and J by 5 bases, with 16 bases between them. The CDR3 runs to 14 residues. The germline CDR1 and CDR2 sequences are KGHSH and LQKENI. The CDR3 DNA follows: TGTGCCAGCTCAACCAGCGAGGTGGTACACGAGCAGTACTTC. The encoded protein is CASSTSEVVHEQYF.

This chain uses TRBV28 with TRBJ1-2, with 8 bases identical to TRBD1. Germline V gives CDR1 MDHEN, CDR2 SYDVKM. Trimming removed 2 bases from V and 7 bases from J; junction bases left unmatched: 15. The CDR3 has 17 residues. The CDR3 DNA is TGTGCCAGCAGTTTAGACCTCGGAGGGGCAGGGGGCGCTGGCTACACCTTC. Amino acids: CASSLDLGGAGGAGYTF.

V and J are TRBV19 and TRBJ2-4; 14 nucleotides align to TRBD2. V was clipped by 4 bases and J by 2 bases; unmatched bases: 7. CDR3 length equals 18 residues. Germline loops: CDR1 LNHDA, CDR2 SQIVND (reference sequence). CDR3 bases: TGTGCCAGTAGTACTGGACTAGCGGGAGGATCTACCAAAAACATTCAGTACTTC. Translation gives CASSTGLAGGSTKNIQYF.

The chain is built from TRBV30 and TRBJ2-1; TRBD2 matches at 8 bases. This CDR3 comprises 14 residues. Germline lookup yields CDR1 GTSNPN and CDR2 SVGIG (reference sequence). With V trimmed by 2 bases and J by 2 bases, 2 bases remained unmatched. The CDR3 spells CAWSNGGAYNEQFF. Written as DNA, the CDR3 is TGTGCCTGGAGTAACGGGGGGGCCTACAATGAGCAGTTCTTC.

The chain employs TRBV5-1 and TRBJ1-1; 8 positions agree with TRBD1. The V gene's germline CDR1 is SGHRS and CDR2 YFSETQ. J lost 2 bases, V lost 1 base, and 7 bases had no gene match. The CDR3 contains 16 residues. CDR3 protein: CASSLPLGQGNTEAFF. The DNA of the CDR3 is TGCGCCAGCAGCTTGCCCCTCGGACAGGGTAACACTGAAGCTTTCTTT. Full variable domain (remainder filled in from reference TRBV5-1 and TRBJ1-1): KAGVTQTPRYLIKTRGQQVTLSCSPISGHRSVSWYQQTPGQGLQFLFEYFSETQRNKGNFPGRFSGRQFSNSRSEMNVSTLELGDSALYLCASSLPLGQGNTEAFFGQGTRLTVV.